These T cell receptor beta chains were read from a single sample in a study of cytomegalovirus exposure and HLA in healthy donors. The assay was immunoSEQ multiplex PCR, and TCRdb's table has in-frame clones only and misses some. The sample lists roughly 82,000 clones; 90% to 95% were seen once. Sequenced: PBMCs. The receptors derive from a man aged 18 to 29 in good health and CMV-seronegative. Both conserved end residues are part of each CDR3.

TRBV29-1 CSVMTRSYEQYF
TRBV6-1 CASSEEGGASSPLHF
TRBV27 CASSDRGFEANVLTF
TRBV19 CASSATGYSLNSPLHF
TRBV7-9 CASSLSGLAGASSSYEQYF
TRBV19 CAVGAGAGYTEAFF
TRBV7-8 CASSPQTSGRKNIQYF
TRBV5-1 CASSLEADYYGYTF
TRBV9 CASSIDSRPTGELFF
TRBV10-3 CAIKLTENEQFF
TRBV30 CAWSAPYEQYF
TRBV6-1 CASFSTWHSYEQYF
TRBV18 CASSPERRGYTF
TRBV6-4 CASSPTSGGPDTQYF
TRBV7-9 CASSSDMTHNYGYTF
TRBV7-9 CASSRMGGTNYGYTF
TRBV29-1 CSAAVIEGQGLTDTQYF
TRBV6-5 CASSGGDYEQYF
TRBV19 CASSTTAYGYTF
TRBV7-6 CASSLGGLAGGPNTEAFF
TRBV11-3 CASSLISITGERFF
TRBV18 CASSPGQLVDQPQHF
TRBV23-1 CASSQSVAGGASTSGGSGTDTQYF
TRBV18 CASSPRDRTSGNTIYF
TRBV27 CASSLAPGQGVDEQYF
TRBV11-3 CASSPRLAGRTDTQYF
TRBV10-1 CASSEDRVGGYGYTF
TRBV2 CASRRDRPSYEQYF
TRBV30 CAWSGFILSSYNSPLHF